The present T cell receptor beta chain was sequenced within a study of T cells expressing NK-cell markers. For TCR beta, cDNA was produced by 5'RACE template switching with UMIs. TCRdb re-called the 5' RACE reads, yielding one record per CDR3 amino acid sequence without DNA. This repertoire includes about 400,000 distinct CDR3 sequences. The CDR3 is 13 amino acids. Germline assignment: CDR1 KGHDR and CDR2 SFDVKD. Sequenced material: blood T cells: a sorted CD56 or NKG2C T cell subset, CD4+ or CD8+ T cells, or bulk PBMC T cells (not recorded which). The chain joins TRBV24-1 to TRBJ1-2. This sequence was found in a woman aged 45 to 65 in good health. This CDR3 reads CATSAASNYGYTF.